This entry concerns a single T cell receptor beta chain. The target antigen is unknown. The second PCR ran roughly 7 to 11 cycles with a sample-barcoded 5' primer and J-beta primers. TCRdb reanalysed the 5' RACE reads using MiXCR and keeps one entry per CDR3 protein. Found here are approximately 770,000 distinct CDR3 sequences, 58% of them singletons; the top ten hold about 20%. The CDR3 runs to 11 residues. Trimming shortened V by 4 bases and J by 8 bases, and 11 bases separated the two germline ends. Looked up from germline, CDR1 is SQVTM and CDR2 is ANQGSEA. This entry is derived from a study of blood T cells in healthy people across ages. Whole-study results and caveats: Observed TCR beta diversity per million T cells went down as age went up. This fall followed a roughly linear course with age.

The clonotype originates from a man aged 30-40 years in good health. Sequencing was performed on blood. The rearrangement links TRBV29-1 to TRBJ1-2; D is ambiguous. CDR3 protein: CSVVRTRGYTF. Here the CDR3 DNA reads TGCAGCGTTGTTCGGACTCGCGGCTACACCTTC.